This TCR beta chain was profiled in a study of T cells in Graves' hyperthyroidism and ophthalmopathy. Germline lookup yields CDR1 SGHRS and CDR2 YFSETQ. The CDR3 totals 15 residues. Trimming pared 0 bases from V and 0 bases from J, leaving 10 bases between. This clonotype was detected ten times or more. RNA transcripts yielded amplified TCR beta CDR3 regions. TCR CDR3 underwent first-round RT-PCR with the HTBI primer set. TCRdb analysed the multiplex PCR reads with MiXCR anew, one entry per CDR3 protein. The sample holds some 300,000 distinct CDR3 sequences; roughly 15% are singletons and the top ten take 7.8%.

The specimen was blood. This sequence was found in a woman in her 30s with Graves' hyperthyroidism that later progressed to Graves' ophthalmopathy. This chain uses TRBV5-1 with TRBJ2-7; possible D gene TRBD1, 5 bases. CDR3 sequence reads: CASSLDLDSSYEQYF. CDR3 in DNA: TGCGCCAGCAGCTTGGATCTCGACAGCTCCTACGAGCAGTACTTC.